One sample yielded the 7 T cell receptor beta chains listed below, sequenced in a study of graft-versus-host responses after intestinal transplantation. Profiling relied on immunoSEQ multiplex PCR, and the TCRdb table lists in-frame clones only, not all of them. The sample has approximately 80,000 clones; about 89% are singletons. These receptors are not linked to any known antigen. This material consisted of unstimulated CD4+ T cells sorted from spleen or lymph node cells, taken before intestinal transplant. The origin of the receptors is a human donor who received an intestinal transplant.

V and J are TRBV28 and TRBJ2-4; TRBD2 is a possible D gene (6 bases). V was clipped by 6 bases and J by 0 bases, with 15 bases between them. The CDR3 sequence is 16 residues long. Germline lookup yields CDR1 MDHEN and CDR2 SYDVKM. The CDR3 coding sequence is TGTGCCAGCAGGGGGACTGGCAAACTAGCCAAAAACATTCAGTACTTC. It codes for CASRGTGKLAKNIQYF.

Only one count was recorded for this clone. The chain has TRBV7-6 and TRBJ1-4; the D is unclear. The CDR3 runs 13 residues. Trimming cost V 1 base and J 8 bases, with 8 bases left between them. Germline V gene data show CDR1 as SGHVS and CDR2 as FNYEAQ. The CDR3 reads CASSLVAAEKLFF. The CDR3 nucleotides are TGTGCCAGCAGCTTAGTAGCAGCAGAAAAACTGTTTTTT.

V and J are TRBV28 and TRBJ2-7; TRBD2 is a possible D gene (6 bases). V was cut by 7 bases and J by 1 base, with 11 bases left in between. In germline, CDR1 is MDHEN, CDR2 SYDVKM. The CDR3 has 13 amino acids. The CDR3: CASMTRRSYEQYF. In DNA form, the CDR3 reads TGTGCCAGCATGACTAGACGATCCTACGAGCAGTACTTC. The full variable domain, in which reference TRBV28 and TRBJ2-7 provide the parts outside the CDR3, is DVKVTQSSRYLVKRTGEKVFLECVQDMDHENMFWYRQDPGLGLRLIYFSYDVKMKEKGDIPEGYSVSREKKERFSLILESASTNQTSMYLCASMTRRSYEQYFGPGTRLTVT.

This chain links TRBV5-1 with TRBJ1-2; unclear D gene. The CDR3 is 13 residues long. V was cut by 0 bases and J by 1 base, with 4 bases left in between. Germline assignment: CDR1 SGHRS and CDR2 YFSETQ. The CDR3, as DNA: TGCGCCAGCAGCTTGGACAGTAACTATGGCTACACCTTC. This translates into CASSLDSNYGYTF.

This sequence joins TRBV7-9 and TRBJ2-1, with TRBD1 matching 8 bases. Unmatched junction bases numbered 8, after V lost 5 bases and J lost 8 bases. CDR1 is SEHNR and CDR2 is FQNEAQ in the germline V gene (reference sequence). The CDR3 sequence is 14 residues long. The CDR3 nucleotides read TGTGCCAGCAGCCTACGACAGGGGTTGGATGAGCAGTTCTTC. This translates into CASSLRQGLDEQFF. Complete variable domain (other parts from reference TRBV7-9 and TRBJ2-1): DTGVSQNPRHKITKRGQNVTFRCDPISEHNRLYWYRQTLGQGPEFLTYFQNEAQLEKSRLLSDRFSAERPKGSFSTLEIQRTEQGDSAMYLCASSLRQGLDEQFFGPGTRLTVL.

The chain carries TRBV19 and TRBJ1-6, with D possibly TRBD1 on 5 matching bases. CDR3 size: 14 residues. Germline assignment: CDR1 LNHDA and CDR2 SQIVND (reference sequence). The V gene lost 2 bases and the J gene lost 8 bases, with 10 bases spanning the gap. CDR3 DNA sequence: TGTGCCAGTAGTATAAGGGGCGTCGATTCACCCCTCCACTTT. Translation: CASSIRGVDSPLHF.

Only a few counts were recorded for this clone. The rearrangement links TRBV19 to TRBJ2-3; D might be TRBD1 (7 bases). CDR1 and CDR2 from the germline V gene are LNHDA and SQIVND (reference sequence). This CDR3 is built from 16 residues. V shed 1 base and J shed 1 base, with 12 bases lying between them. Here the CDR3 reads CASSIGTGEGTDTQYF. CDR3 coding DNA: TGTGCCAGTAGTATAGGAACAGGGGAGGGCACAGATACGCAGTATTTT.